Following are 17 T cell receptor beta chains from one sample sequenced in a study of blood T cell repertoires in COVID-19. Clones were sequenced by immunoSEQ multiplex PCR, and TCRdb holds only the in-frame ones, with some missing. The sample yields over 250,000 clones, 88% seen once. Sequenced sample: peripheral blood. All receptors derive from a man aged 55 to 70 who had recovered from COVID-19.

The V gene is TRBV2, the J gene TRBJ2-3; 8 bases fit TRBD2. Germline loops: CDR1 SNHLY, CDR2 FYNNEI. This CDR3 has 12 amino acids. V dropped 3 bases and J dropped 8; count of bases not matched to a gene: 1. The CDR3 spells CASSEGLGTQYF. DNA of the CDR3: TGTGCCAGCAGTGAGGGACTAGGTACGCAGTATTTT.

The chain employs TRBV9 and TRBJ1-2; 9 positions agree with TRBD1. V dropped 2 bases and J dropped 6; count of bases not matched to a gene: 8. Looked up from germline, CDR1 is SGDLS and CDR2 is YYNGEE. This CDR3 has 15 residues. CDR3 DNA sequence: TGTGCCAGCAGCGTCCTCCCACAGGGGGCAAATGGCTACACCTTC. As protein: CASSVLPQGANGYTF.

V is TRBV7-9 and J is TRBJ1-4; possibly TRBD1 for D (6 bases). V gave up 4 bases and J gave up 16 bases, with 13 bases separating them. CDR1 is SEHNR, CDR2 FQNEAQ, per germline (reference sequence). The CDR3 is made up of 11 amino acids. DNA of the CDR3: TGTGCCAGCAGCTCCCTCGGGACAAGGTTTTTT. Residues: CASSSLGTRFF. Full variable domain (outside the CDR3, taken from reference TRBV7-9 and TRBJ1-4): DTGVSQNPRHKITKRGQNVTFRCDPISEHNRLYWYRQTLGQGPEFLTYFQNEAQLEKSRLLSDRFSAERPKGSFSTLEIQRTEQGDSAMYLCASSSLGTRFFGSGTQLSVL.

V gene TRBV5-4 combines with J gene TRBJ1-3; D may be TRBD1 (5 bases). Trimming stripped 6 bases from V and 0 bases from J, with 13 bases between. CDR1 is SGHNT and CDR2 is YYREEE in the germline V gene (reference sequence). This CDR3 has 15 residues. CDR3 sequence reads: CASTTQGYSGNTIYF. DNA of the CDR3: TGTGCCAGCACTACTCAGGGTTACTCTGGAAACACCATATATTTT.

The rearrangement uses TRBV6-2 or TRBV6-3 and TRBJ2-5; 7 bases map to TRBD2. CDR3 length equals 16 residues. V lost 4 bases, J lost 0 bases, and 8 bases stayed unmatched. The V gene's germline CDR1 is MNHEY and CDR2 SVGEGT. The CDR3 is CASSFSLTSNQETQYF. DNA of the CDR3: TGTGCCAGCAGTTTCTCCTTGACTAGCAACCAAGAGACCCAGTACTTC.

The rearrangement joins TRBV10-3 to TRBJ1-2, with D perhaps matching TRBD1 (6 bases). The germline V gene has CDR1 ENHRY and CDR2 SYGVKD. The CDR3 loop spans 14 amino acids. V dropped 2 bases and J dropped 3 bases, with 10 bases sitting between them. The CDR3 reads CAISEEDSYYGYTF. CDR3 nucleotide sequence: TGTGCCATCAGTGAGGAGGACAGCTACTATGGCTACACCTTC.

Notes on this clone: At one of its ends the junction is not consistent with the germline gene, which may arise from a read error. The chain carries TRBV30 and TRBJ1-5; D not certain. The CDR3 has 16 amino acids. Germline loops: CDR1 GTSNPN, CDR2 SVGIG (reference sequence). The CDR3 reads CAWSSTIGFGDHPQHF. Written as DNA, the CDR3 is TGTGCCTGGAGTTCGACCATTGGATTTGGAGATCACCCCCAGCATTTT.

The chain joins TRBV7-9 to TRBJ1-2; 7 positions match TRBD1. CDR1 SEHNR and CDR2 FQNEAQ come from the germline V gene (reference sequence). The J segment lost 4 bases and the V segment lost 5 bases, leaving 10 bases of the junction unmatched. The CDR3 has 15 residues. CDR3 sequence: CASSRPQDRSYGYTF. DNA of the CDR3: TGTGCCAGCAGCCGTCCCCAGGACAGGAGCTATGGCTACACCTTC.

A note on this clone: The same CDR3 also results from other DNA sequences found in this sample. The rearrangement uses TRBV9 and TRBJ1-1; D not resolved. The length of the CDR3 is 14 residues. Trimming stripped 0 bases from V and 0 bases from J, with 6 bases between. Germline CDR1 is SGDLS and CDR2 is YYNGEE. For the CDR3, the DNA is TGTGCCAGCAGCGTAGGGCAGATGAACACTGAAGCTTTCTTT. Translating gives CASSVGQMNTEAFF.

This clone occurred a few times. The chain is built from TRBV2 and TRBJ2-7; TRBD1 aligns across 7 bases. With 6 bases clipped from V and 9 bases from J, the junction kept 17 bases outside the gene matches. This CDR3 has 15 amino acids. Germline CDR1 SNHLY, CDR2 FYNNEI. CDR3 protein: CASRPTPRQGPVQYF. DNA for the CDR3: TGTGCCAGCAGGCCGACCCCGAGACAGGGACCAGTGCAGTACTTC.

The rearrangement links TRBV5-6 to TRBJ1-2, with D possibly being TRBD1 (5 bases). Germline assignment: CDR1 SGHDT and CDR2 YYEEEE. The CDR3 is 13 residues long. With 4 bases removed from V and 6 bases from J, the gap between germline ends came to 13 bases. The chain's CDR3 is CASSRGGSDGYTF. CDR3 nucleotide sequence: TGTGCCAGCAGCCGGGGGGGAAGCGATGGCTACACCTTC.

This clone was seen only once. This sequence joins TRBV29-1 and TRBJ1-6, with 7 bases identical to TRBD1. Germline V gene lookup returns CDR1 SQVTM and CDR2 ANQGSEA. This CDR3 contains 13 residues. The V gene end was trimmed by 5 bases and the J gene end by 7 bases; junction bases not matched to a gene: 5. CDR3 sequence: CSVIEGANSPLHF. DNA for the CDR3: TGCAGCGTTATCGAGGGGGCGAATTCACCCCTCCACTTT.

The chain carries TRBV4-1 and TRBJ2-5; 7 bases are shared with TRBD2. In germline, CDR1 is MGHRA, CDR2 YSYEKL. Trimming at V came to 2 bases and at J to 1 base, leaving 10 bases not matched to a gene. The CDR3 has 17 residues. This CDR3 is CASSQNFGSGGQETQYF. CDR3 in DNA: TGCGCCAGCAGCCAAAATTTTGGGTCGGGGGGCCAAGAGACCCAGTACTTC.

This clone has just one count. The rearrangement links TRBV18 to TRBJ2-7; 9 bases fit TRBD2. This CDR3 comprises 15 residues. V shed 4 bases and J 1 base; nucleotides not matched to a gene: 5. Germline CDR1 reads KGHSH; CDR2 reads LQKENI. CDR3 bases: TGTGCCAGCTCACAGACTAGCGGTGCGTCCTACGAGCAGTACTTC. Translated: CASSQTSGASYEQYF.

This chain uses TRBV5-5 with TRBJ2-2, with 11 bases fitting TRBD1. The V gene end was trimmed by 4 bases and the J gene end by 5 bases; junction bases not matched to a gene: 4. CDR3 size: 15 residues. Germline V lookup: CDR1 SGHKS, CDR2 YYEKEE (reference sequence). The CDR3 loop reads CASSTDRGHTGELFF. The CDR3 DNA follows: TGTGCCAGCAGCACGGACAGGGGGCATACCGGGGAGCTGTTTTTT.

The rearrangement links TRBV9 to TRBJ1-2; D uncertain. Germline CDR1 reads SGDLS; CDR2 reads YYNGEE. The CDR3 totals 13 residues. The V end lost 0 bases, the J end lost 6 bases, and 9 bases lay between the germline ends. DNA of the CDR3: TGTGCCAGCAGCGTAGCTAGCTTTAATGGCTACACCTTC. Translated, it gives CASSVASFNGYTF.

V is TRBV6-5 and J is TRBJ2-7; 8 positions match TRBD1. This CDR3 has 13 amino acids. Trimming took 5 bases from V and 6 from J; bases not matched to a gene: 6. Germline CDR1 reads MNHEY; CDR2 reads SVGAGI. CDR3 region: CASSTLGQGEQYF. CDR3 DNA sequence: TGTGCCAGCAGTACCCTAGGACAGGGCGAGCAGTACTTC.